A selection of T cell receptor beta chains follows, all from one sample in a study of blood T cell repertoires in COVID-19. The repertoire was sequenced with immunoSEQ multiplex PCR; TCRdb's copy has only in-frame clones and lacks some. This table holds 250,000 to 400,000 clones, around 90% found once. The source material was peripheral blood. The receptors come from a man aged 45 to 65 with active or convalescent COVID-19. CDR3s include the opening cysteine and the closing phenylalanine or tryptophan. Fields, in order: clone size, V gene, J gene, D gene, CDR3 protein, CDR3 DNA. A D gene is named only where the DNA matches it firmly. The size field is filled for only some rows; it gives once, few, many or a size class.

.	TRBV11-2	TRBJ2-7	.	CASSFNRDGEQYF	TGTGCCAGCAGCTTCAACAGGGACGGCGAGCAGTACTTC
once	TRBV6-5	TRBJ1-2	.	CASSYAGHYGYTF	TGTGCCAGCAGTTACGCGGGACACTATGGCTACACCTTC
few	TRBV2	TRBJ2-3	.	CASSDGAGSHTDTQYF	TGTGCCAGCAGTGACGGTGCGGGATCACACACAGATACGCAGTATTTT
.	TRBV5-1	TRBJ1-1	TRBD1	CASSTGTGGAEAFF	TGCGCCAGCAGCACAGGGACAGGGGGAGCTGAAGCTTTCTTT
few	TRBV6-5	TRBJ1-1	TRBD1	CASSYDRDEAFF	TGTGCCAGCAGCTACGACAGGGACGAAGCTTTCTTT
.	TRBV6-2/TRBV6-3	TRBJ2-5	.	CASSLNLGTQYF	TGTGCCAGCAGTTTGAATCTCGGGACCCAGTACTTC
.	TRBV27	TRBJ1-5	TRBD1	CASSQATGGSQPQHF	TGTGCCAGCAGTCAGGCGACAGGGGGCTCTCAGCCCCAGCATTTT
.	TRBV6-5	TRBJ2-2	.	CASSLHSGSGELFF	TGTGCCAGCAGCCTGCACTCAGGGTCCGGGGAGCTGTTTTTT
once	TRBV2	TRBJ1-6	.	CASRATANSPLHF	TGTGCCAGCAGGGCGACAGCAAATTCACCCCTCCACTTT
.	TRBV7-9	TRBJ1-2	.	CASSLSDSSYGYTF	TGTGCCAGCAGCTTATCCGACAGCTCCTATGGCTACACCTTC
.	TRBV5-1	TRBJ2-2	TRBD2	CASREREGGELFF	TGCGCCAGCAGAGAGCGGGAGGGCGGGGAGCTGTTTTTT
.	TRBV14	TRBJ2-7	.	CASSHPGTYEQYF	TGTGCCAGCAGCCACCCAGGGACCTACGAGCAGTACTTC
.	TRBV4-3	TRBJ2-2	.	CASSQELSGELFF	TGCGCCAGCAGCCAAGAACTTTCCGGGGAGCTGTTTTTT
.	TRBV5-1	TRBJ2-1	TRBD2	CASSDSSGIWFNEQFF	TGCGCCAGCAGTGACTCTAGCGGGATTTGGTTCAATGAGCAGTTCTTC
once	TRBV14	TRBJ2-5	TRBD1	CASSQNFAGTGQETQYF	TGTGCCAGCAGCCAGAATTTCGCCGGGACAGGGCAAGAGACCCAGTACTTC
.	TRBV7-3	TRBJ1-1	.	CASSLLWNTEAFF	TGTGCCAGCAGCTTACTCTGGAACACTGAAGCTTTCTTT
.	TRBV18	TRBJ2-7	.	CASSQGHGYEQYF	TGTGCCAGCTCACAGGGGCACGGCTACGAGCAGTACTTC
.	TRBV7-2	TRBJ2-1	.	CASSLWLYNEQFF	TGTGCCAGCAGCTTATGGCTTTACAATGAGCAGTTCTTC
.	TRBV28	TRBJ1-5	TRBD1	CASRRGTTGVRQPQHF	TGTGCCAGCAGACGAGGTACGACAGGGGTTAGACAGCCCCAGCATTTT
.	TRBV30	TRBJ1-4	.	CAWSGGGTNEKLFF	TGTGCCTGGAGTGGGGGAGGCACTAATGAAAAACTGTTTTTT
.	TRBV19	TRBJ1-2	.	CASSIAGGNYGYTF	TGTGCCAGTAGTATAGCCGGGGGGAACTATGGCTACACCTTC
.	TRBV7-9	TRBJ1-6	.	CASSPPGNAASSPLHF	TGTGCCAGCAGCCCCCCCGGGAATGCTGCAAGCTCACCCCTCCACTTT
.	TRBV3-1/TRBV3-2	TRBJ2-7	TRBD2	CASSQDPGGAFYEQYF	TGTGCCAGCAGCCAAGATCCCGGGGGGGCCTTCTACGAGCAGTACTTC
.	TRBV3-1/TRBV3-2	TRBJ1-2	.	CASGGGVEGYTF	TGTGCCAGCGGAGGGGGGGTGGAGGGCTACACCTTC
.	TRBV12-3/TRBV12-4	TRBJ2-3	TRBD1	CASSRDRGPPNF	TGTGCCAGCAGCCGGGACAGGGGGCCACCCAATTTT
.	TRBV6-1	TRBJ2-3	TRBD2	CASSEAQLAGVSVTQYF	TGTGCCAGCAGTGAAGCGCAACTAGCGGGGGTCTCAGTTACGCAGTATTTT
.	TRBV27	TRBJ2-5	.	CASSLRIQETQYF	TGTGCCAGCAGTTTGAGGATACAAGAGACCCAGTACTTC
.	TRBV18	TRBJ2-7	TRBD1	CASSQGQETYEQYF	TGTGCCAGCTCACAGGGACAGGAAACCTACGAGCAGTACTTC
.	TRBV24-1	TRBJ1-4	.	CATSAGGDEKLFF	TGTGCCACCAGTGCGGGGGGCGATGAAAAACTGTTTTTT
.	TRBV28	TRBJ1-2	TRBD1	CASSEKGQGVARGYTF	TGTGCCAGCAGTGAAAAAGGACAGGGAGTAGCACGTGGCTACACCTTC
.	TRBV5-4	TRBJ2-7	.	CASSWERSEDEQYF	TGTGCCAGCAGCTGGGAGAGGTCGGAGGACGAGCAGTACTTC
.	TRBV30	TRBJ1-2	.	CAWMRGNYGYTF	TGTGCCTGGATGAGAGGGAACTATGGCTACACCTTC
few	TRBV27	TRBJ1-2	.	CASSLRLGYQGSGPSGYTF	TGTGCCAGCAGTTTACGGTTGGGGTATCAGGGCTCCGGGCCCTCGGGCTACACCTTC
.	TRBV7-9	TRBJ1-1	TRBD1	CASSQPGQVNTEAFF	TGTGCCAGCAGCCAACCGGGACAGGTCAACACTGAAGCTTTCTTT
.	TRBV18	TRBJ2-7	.	CASSPRSGAYEQYF	TGTGCCAGCTCACCGCGTTCAGGGGCGTACGAGCAGTACTTC
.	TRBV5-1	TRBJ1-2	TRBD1	CASSPGQGSRYTF	TGCGCCAGCAGCCCCGGACAGGGAAGTCGCTACACCTTC
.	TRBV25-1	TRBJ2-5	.	CASSEYTSVTQYF	TGTGCCAGCAGTGAGTATACTTCCGTGACCCAGTACTTC
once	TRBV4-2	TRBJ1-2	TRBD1	CASSQTGTATLYGYTF	TGTGCCAGCAGCCAAACCGGGACAGCCACCCTCTATGGCTACACCTTC
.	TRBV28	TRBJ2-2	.	CASSSPGINTGELFF	TGTGCCAGCAGTTCCCCAGGGATAAACACCGGGGAGCTGTTTTTT
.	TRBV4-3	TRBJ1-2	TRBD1	CASSQDQGANYGYTF	TGCGCCAGCAGCCAAGATCAGGGGGCGAACTATGGCTACACCTTC
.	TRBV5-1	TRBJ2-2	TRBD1	CASSLQRQGSGELFF	TGCGCCAGCAGCTTACAGCGACAGGGGTCCGGGGAGCTGTTTTTT
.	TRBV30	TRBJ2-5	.	CAWSRLARQETQYF	TGTGCCTGGAGTCGTCTAGCGCGCCAAGAGACCCAGTACTTC
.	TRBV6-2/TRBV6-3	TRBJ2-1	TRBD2	CASSYSTSGGSSSSYNEQFF	TGTGCCAGCAGTTACTCGACTAGCGGGGGGTCATCTAGCTCCTACAATGAGCAGTTCTTC
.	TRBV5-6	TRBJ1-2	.	CASSFPGGGYTF	TGTGCCAGCAGCTTCCCAGGCGGGGGCTACACCTTC
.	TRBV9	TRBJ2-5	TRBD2	CASSVGLAGEETQYF	TGTGCCAGCAGCGTAGGACTAGCGGGGGAAGAGACCCAGTACTTC
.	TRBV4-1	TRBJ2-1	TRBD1	CASSQGQGVYEQFF	TGCGCCAGCAGCCAAGGACAGGGAGTCTATGAGCAGTTCTTC
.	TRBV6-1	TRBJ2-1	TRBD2	CASSERLAGYNEQFF	TGTGCCAGCAGTGAAAGACTAGCGGGCTACAATGAGCAGTTCTTC
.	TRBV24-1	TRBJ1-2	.	CATSENRVDGYTF	TGTGCCACCAGTGAAAACAGGGTGGATGGCTACACCTTC